This TCR beta chain was documented in a study of long-term antiretroviral therapy in people with HIV. V trimming: 5 bases; J trimming: 15 bases; junction bases outside the gene matches: 16. Germline assignment: CDR1 MNHEY and CDR2 SVGAGI. This CDR3 is built from 14 residues. The authors ran the immunoSEQ assay, v3.0, at survey level. Each sample had sequencing targeting 40,000-50,000 T-cell genomes. The table came from immunoSEQ multiplex PCR; TCRdb's copy has only in-frame clones and leaves some out. The table has tens of thousands of clones, roughly 87% seen once. The TCR sequence derives from a man in his fifties with HIV. Sequenced here: unsorted PBMCs, sampled 2 years after starting antiretroviral therapy. This chain uses TRBV6-5 with TRBJ2-1; 7 bases match TRBD2. CDR3 in DNA: TGTGCCAGCAGTAAAGGGCTAGCGGTATCATCTTGGTTCTTC. It translates to CASSKGLAVSSWFF.